Here is one T cell receptor (beta chain) with its context. With 4 bases removed from V and 8 bases from J, the gap between germline ends came to 17 bases. This CDR3 has 15 amino acids. Looked up from germline, CDR1 is ENHRY and CDR2 is SYGVKD. These data are taken from a study of blood T cell repertoires in COVID-19. Per the study methods: Scientists estimated how many nucleated cells there were by amplifying reference gene primers. Profiled with immunoSEQ multiplex PCR; TCRdb holds only in-frame clones, not every one. Clone size and the V and J calls come from that table; the DNA yielded D and trimming. Of around 270,000 clones listed, over 75% were seen once; the top ten hold approximately 2.2%.

The receptor was derived from a woman between 45 and 65 years old with acute or convalescent COVID-19. This chain joins TRBV10-3 and TRBJ1-4; tentatively, D is TRBD1 (6 bases). The sequencing sample was made of peripheral blood. The CDR3 DNA is TGTGCCATCAGTGCCAGGGGAGATATTGGGGAAAAACTGTTTTTT. Its translation is CAISARGDIGEKLFF.